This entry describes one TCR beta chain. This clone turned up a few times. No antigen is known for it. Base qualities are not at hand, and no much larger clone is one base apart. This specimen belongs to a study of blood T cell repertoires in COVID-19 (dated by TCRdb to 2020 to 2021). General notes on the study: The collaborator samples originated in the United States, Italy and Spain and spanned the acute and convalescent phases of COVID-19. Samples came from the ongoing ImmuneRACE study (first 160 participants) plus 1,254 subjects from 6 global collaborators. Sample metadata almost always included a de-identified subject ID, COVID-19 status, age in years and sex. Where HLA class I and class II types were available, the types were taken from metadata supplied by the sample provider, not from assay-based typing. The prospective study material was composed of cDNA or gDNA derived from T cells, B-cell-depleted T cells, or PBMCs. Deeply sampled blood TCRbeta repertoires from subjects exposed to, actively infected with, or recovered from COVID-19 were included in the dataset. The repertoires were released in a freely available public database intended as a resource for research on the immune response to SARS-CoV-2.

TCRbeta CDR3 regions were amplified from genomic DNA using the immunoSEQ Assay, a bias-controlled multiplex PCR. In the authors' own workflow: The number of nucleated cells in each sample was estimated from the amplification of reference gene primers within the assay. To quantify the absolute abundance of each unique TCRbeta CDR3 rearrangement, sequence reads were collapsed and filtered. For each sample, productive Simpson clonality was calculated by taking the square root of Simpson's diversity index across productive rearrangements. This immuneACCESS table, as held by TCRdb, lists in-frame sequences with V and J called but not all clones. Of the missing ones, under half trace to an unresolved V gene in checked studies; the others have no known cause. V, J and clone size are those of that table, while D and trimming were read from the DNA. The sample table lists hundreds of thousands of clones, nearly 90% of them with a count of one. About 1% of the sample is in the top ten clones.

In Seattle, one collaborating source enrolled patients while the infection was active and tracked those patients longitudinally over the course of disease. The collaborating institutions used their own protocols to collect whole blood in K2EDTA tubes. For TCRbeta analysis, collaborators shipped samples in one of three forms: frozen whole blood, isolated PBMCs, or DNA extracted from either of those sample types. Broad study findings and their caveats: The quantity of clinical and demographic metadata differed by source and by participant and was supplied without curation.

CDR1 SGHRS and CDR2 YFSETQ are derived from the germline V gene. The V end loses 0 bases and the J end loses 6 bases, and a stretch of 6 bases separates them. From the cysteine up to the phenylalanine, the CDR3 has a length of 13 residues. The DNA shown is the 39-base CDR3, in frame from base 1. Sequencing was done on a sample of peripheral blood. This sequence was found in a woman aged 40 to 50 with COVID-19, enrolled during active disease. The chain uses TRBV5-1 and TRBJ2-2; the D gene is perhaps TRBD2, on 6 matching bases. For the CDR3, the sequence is CASSLGDSGELFF. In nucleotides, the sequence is TGCGCCAGCAGCTTGGGGGACTCCGGGGAGCTGTTTTTT.